Following are 32 T cell receptor beta chains from one sample sequenced in a study of blood T cell repertoires in COVID-19. Profiled with immunoSEQ multiplex PCR; TCRdb holds only in-frame clones, not every one. The table includes nearly 55,000 clones, 65% to 80% detected once. The sample taken for sequencing was peripheral blood. These receptors all stem from a human donor with active or convalescent COVID-19. The donor label of this sample is uncertain.

The V call is TRBV11-3, the J call TRBJ2-3; D unclear. In germline, CDR1 is SGHNT, CDR2 YENEEA. Trimming left V 6 bases short and J 0 bases short, with 4 bases between. The length of the CDR3 is 12 residues. The CDR3 coding sequence is TGTGCCAGCAGACTAAGCACAGATACGCAGTATTTT. Its translation: CASRLSTDTQYF.

The chain joins TRBV7-3 to TRBJ1-1; D not resolved. The CDR3 covers 13 residues. Trimming cost V 6 bases and J 2 bases, with 10 bases left between them. CDR1 SGHTA and CDR2 FQGTGA come from the germline V gene. The CDR3 spells CASRLGGNTEAFF. The DNA of the CDR3 is TGTGCCAGCAGGCTGGGAGGAAACACTGAAGCTTTCTTT.

The chain is built from TRBV24-1 and TRBJ2-6, with D perhaps matching TRBD2 (5 bases). V was trimmed by 5 bases and J by 0 bases, leaving 13 bases between them. Germline V gives CDR1 KGHDR, CDR2 SFDVKD. The CDR3 spans 17 residues. The CDR3 here is CATSGPAEISGANVLTF. The DNA of the CDR3 is TGTGCCACCAGTGGTCCAGCGGAAATCTCTGGGGCCAACGTCCTGACTTTC.

This clone was found a few times. V usage is TRBV11-3 and J usage is TRBJ2-6; a weak D match, TRBD1 (7 bases). The CDR3 has 16 amino acids. In germline, CDR1 is SGHNT, CDR2 YENEEA. The V end lost 4 bases, the J end lost 0 bases, and 10 bases lay between the germline ends. The CDR3 DNA sequence: TGTGCCAGCAGCTCGGGGGACAGCTCTGGGGCCAACGTCCTGACTTTC. This codes for CASSSGDSSGANVLTF.

The chain is built from TRBV30 and TRBJ1-3; 9 bases are a match to TRBD1. V was pared by 5 bases and J by 0 bases, with 2 bases of the junction left unmatched. In germline, CDR1 is GTSNPN, CDR2 SVGIG (reference sequence). This CDR3 comprises 14 residues. DNA of the CDR3: TGTGCCTGGGACAGGGGGTTCTCTGGAAACACCATATATTTT. It codes for CAWDRGFSGNTIYF.

The chain joins TRBV9 to TRBJ2-3; D remains unclear. Trimming took 0 bases from V and 0 from J, leaving 5 bases between them. Germline V CDR1 and CDR2: SGDLS, YYNGEE. The CDR3 has 14 residues. The CDR3 region is CASSVGSSTDTQYF. The CDR3 DNA reads as TGTGCCAGCAGCGTAGGTAGCAGCACAGATACGCAGTATTTT.

This clone was seen a single time. The chain is built from TRBV30 and TRBJ1-6, with D unresolved. The CDR3 totals 11 residues. The germline CDR1 and CDR2 sequences are GTSNPN and SVGIG (reference sequence). With 5 bases removed from V and 6 bases from J, the gap between germline ends came to 5 bases. The CDR3 DNA is TGTGCCTGGGGACTTAATTCACCCCTCCACTTT. As protein: CAWGLNSPLHF. The entire variable domain, with the rest obtained from reference TRBV30 and TRBJ1-6, is as follows: SQTIHQWPATLVQPVGSPLSLECTVEGTSNPNLYWYRQAAGRGLQLLFYSVGIGQISSEVPQNLSASRPQDRQFILSSKKLLLSDSGFYLCAWGLNSPLHFGNGTRLTVT.

The rearrangement joins TRBV24-1 to TRBJ2-3; maybe TRBD2 (6 bases). Between the trimmed V and J ends, which lost 3 bases and 6 bases, there was a span of 21 bases. CDR3 length: 17 amino acids. Germline lookup yields CDR1 KGHDR and CDR2 SFDVKD. The CDR3 reads CATSDASGSHKTDTQYF. The CDR3 bases are TGTGCCACCAGTGATGCCTCCGGGAGCCACAAAACGGATACGCAGTATTTT.

The chain uses TRBV6-7 and TRBJ2-7; 7 nucleotides agree with TRBD2. Being an ORF, TRBV6-7 has a function that is uncertain. The CDR3 runs to 15 residues. With V trimmed by 0 bases and J by 4 bases, 6 bases remained unmatched. CDR3 protein: CASSYSAGEGYEQYF. The CDR3 DNA reads TGTGCCAGCAGTTACTCGGCGGGAGAGGGGTACGAGCAGTACTTC.

The gene calls are TRBV29-1 and TRBJ2-7; D perhaps matches TRBD1 (6 bases). V gave up 2 bases and J gave up 0 bases, with 8 bases separating them. This CDR3 contains 13 residues. Germline loops: CDR1 SQVTM, CDR2 ANQGSEA. The CDR3 reads CSVESDSSYEQYF. CDR3 nucleotide sequence: TGCAGCGTTGAATCGGACAGCTCCTACGAGCAGTACTTC.

This sequence joins TRBV19 and TRBJ1-4, with D possibly matching TRBD1 (5 bases). CDR1 LNHDA and CDR2 SQIVND come from the germline V gene (reference sequence). CDR3 size: 14 residues. V dropped 5 bases and J dropped 0 bases, with 7 bases sitting between them. The CDR3 protein is CASSQTATNEKLFF. In nucleotides, the CDR3 is TGTGCCAGTAGTCAGACAGCAACTAATGAAAAACTGTTTTTT. Based on the CDR3 plus reference TRBV19 and TRBJ1-4, the full variable domain is DGGITQSPKYLFRKEGQNVTLSCEQNLNHDAMYWYRQDPGQGLRLIYYSQIVNDFQKGDIAEGYSVSREKKESFPLTVTSAQKNPTAFYLCASSQTATNEKLFFGSGTQLSVL.

CDR3 protein: CASSFDSFNQPQHF. CDR3 DNA: TGCGCCAGCAGCTTTGACAGTTTCAATCAGCCCCAGCATTTT. This rearrangement joins TRBV5-1 to TRBJ1-5; possible D gene TRBD1, 5 bases. Trimming took 2 bases from V and 3 from J, leaving 9 bases between them. Germline V gives CDR1 SGHRS, CDR2 YFSETQ. This CDR3 is 14 amino acids long.

The V call is TRBV27, the J call TRBJ2-1; 12 bases are shared with TRBD2. After removal of 2 bases from V and 2 bases from J, the junction contained 10 bases not matched to a gene. Looked up from germline, CDR1 is MNHEY and CDR2 is SMNVEV (reference sequence). CDR3 length: 19 amino acids. The CDR3 spells CASSLKEAASGRAYNEQFF. The CDR3 nucleotides read TGTGCCAGCAGTTTAAAGGAGGCGGCTAGCGGGAGGGCCTACAATGAGCAGTTCTTC.

The CDR3 spells CASSLDSPNTGELFF. The CDR3, as DNA: TGCGCCAGCAGCCTGGACAGCCCGAACACCGGGGAGCTGTTTTTT. The V and J genes are TRBV5-1 and TRBJ2-2, with D possibly matching TRBD1 (6 bases). This CDR3 is 15 amino acids long. Trimming cost V 4 bases and J 0 bases, with 10 bases left between them. Germline CDR1 and CDR2: SGHRS and YFSETQ.

The chain combines TRBV11-2 with TRBJ1-5; D perhaps matches TRBD1 (6 bases). The CDR3 length is 13 residues. Germline assignment: CDR1 SGHAT and CDR2 FQNNGV. Trimming took off 6 bases at V and 7 bases at J, with 13 bases between the two ends. CDR3 in amino acids: CASSSDSGQPQHF. The CDR3 nucleotides read TGTGCCAGCAGTTCGGACAGCGGCCAGCCCCAGCATTTT.

This clone has just one count. This chain connects TRBV6-5 to TRBJ2-3; no clear D gene. The germline gives CDR1 MNHEY, CDR2 SVGAGI. Trimming cost V 5 bases and J 2 bases, with 8 bases left between them. This CDR3 has 13 amino acids. CDR3 in amino acids: CASSPSLTDTQYF. The CDR3 DNA reads as TGTGCCAGCAGTCCCTCACTCACAGATACGCAGTATTTT.

This clone was seen once. The chain uses TRBV6-5 and TRBJ2-5, with TRBD1 matching 12 bases. Germline V lookup: CDR1 MNHEY, CDR2 SVGAGI. J was trimmed by 6 bases and V by 7 bases; bases with no gene match: 3. This CDR3 spans 13 amino acids. The CDR3 is CASNRDRGQTQYF. In nucleotides, the CDR3 is TGTGCCAGCAACCGGGACAGGGGGCAGACCCAGTACTTC.

The V gene is TRBV9, the J gene TRBJ1-5; D unclear. The CDR3 sequence is 11 residues long. The V end was cut by 8 bases, the J end by 7 bases, with 10 bases between. Per germline, CDR1 SGDLS and CDR2 YYNGEE. This chain's CDR3 is CASGGVQPQHF. The CDR3 bases are TGTGCCAGTGGAGGAGTGCAGCCCCAGCATTTT.

The chain joins TRBV19 to TRBJ2-1; the D gene is possibly TRBD2 (6 bases). The V end was cut by 7 bases, the J end by 1 base, with 8 bases between. CDR3 length: 13 residues. The germline CDR1 and CDR2 sequences are LNHDA and SQIVND (reference sequence). CDR3 coding DNA: TGTGCCAGTACGGGAGAGTCCTACAATGAGCAGTTCTTC. The encoded protein is CASTGESYNEQFF.

The CDR3 region has the DNA TGTGCCAGCAGTCTAGTGGGCTACGAGCAGTACTTC. Translating gives CASSLVGYEQYF. This rearrangement joins TRBV28 to TRBJ2-7; D gene uncertain. CDR3 length equals 12 residues. V was shortened by 5 bases and J by 3 bases, with 8 bases between the two germline ends. In germline, CDR1 is MDHEN, CDR2 SYDVKM. The full variable domain, in which reference TRBV28 and TRBJ2-7 provide the parts outside the CDR3, is DVKVTQSSRYLVKRTGEKVFLECVQDMDHENMFWYRQDPGLGLRLIYFSYDVKMKEKGDIPEGYSVSREKKERFSLILESASTNQTSMYLCASSLVGYEQYFGPGTRLTVT.

The chain couples TRBV19 to TRBJ1-1; D perhaps matches TRBD1 (5 bases). The CDR3 length is 16 residues. The V gene lost 3 bases and the J gene lost 0 bases, with 14 bases spanning the gap. Germline loops: CDR1 LNHDA, CDR2 SQIVND (reference sequence). CDR3 protein: CASSIGFRQMNTEAFF. CDR3 coding DNA: TGTGCCAGTAGTATCGGTTTTCGACAGATGAACACTGAAGCTTTCTTT.

The chain has TRBV4-3 and TRBJ1-2, with no clear D. This CDR3 has 14 amino acids. The germline V gene has CDR1 LGHNA and CDR2 YSLEER. Trimming cost V 0 bases and J 0 bases, with 5 bases left between them. The CDR3: CASSQDSTNYGYTF. The CDR3 bases are TGCGCCAGCAGCCAAGACAGTACTAACTATGGCTACACCTTC.

The chain has TRBV5-8 and TRBJ2-5; 7 bases are shared with TRBD1. This CDR3 has 13 amino acids. The V segment lost 4 bases and the J segment 5 bases; nucleotides outside the gene matches: 5. Germline V gene data show CDR1 as SGHTS and CDR2 as YDEGEE. As DNA, the CDR3 is TGTGCCAGCAGCCGACAGGGATCGGAGACCCAGTACTTC. Translation gives CASSRQGSETQYF.

This chain joins TRBV19 and TRBJ2-3; D gene uncertain. V lost 1 base and J lost 0, with 5 bases in between. The germline CDR1 and CDR2 sequences are LNHDA and SQIVND (reference sequence). The CDR3 totals 14 residues. Here the CDR3 DNA reads TGTGCCAGTAGTATAGGGCTCAGCACAGATACGCAGTATTTT. Protein sequence: CASSIGLSTDTQYF. Drawing the rest from reference TRBV19 and TRBJ2-3, the complete variable domain is DGGITQSPKYLFRKEGQNVTLSCEQNLNHDAMYWYRQDPGQGLRLIYYSQIVNDFQKGDIAEGYSVSREKKESFPLTVTSAQKNPTAFYLCASSIGLSTDTQYFGPGTRLTVL.

The chain is built from TRBV6-5 and TRBJ2-1; 10 bases match TRBD2. V lost 2 bases to trimming and J lost 0 bases; unmatched junction nucleotides: 1. The CDR3 has 16 amino acids. Germline V CDR1 and CDR2: MNHEY, SVGAGI. The CDR3 DNA sequence: TGTGCCAGCAGTTACATAGCGGGAGGCTCCTACAATGAGCAGTTCTTC. It is translated as CASSYIAGGSYNEQFF.

V gene TRBV7-8 combines with J gene TRBJ2-7, with D maybe TRBD2 (6 bases). Trimming cost V 5 bases and J 4 bases, with 18 bases left between them. From germline, CDR1 is SGHVS and CDR2 FQNEAQ. This CDR3 has 15 residues. The CDR3 sequence is CASSPPPWAGYEQYF. CDR3 DNA sequence: TGTGCCAGCAGCCCACCCCCATGGGCGGGGTACGAGCAGTACTTC.

This chain uses TRBV19 with TRBJ2-5; TRBD2 aligns across 9 bases. The germline V gene has CDR1 LNHDA and CDR2 SQIVND (reference sequence). There are 14 residues in the CDR3. V shed 5 bases, J shed 6 bases, and the junction held 7 bases outside the gene matches. The CDR3 here is CASSVGLALKTQYF. The CDR3 nucleotides are TGTGCCAGTAGTGTGGGACTAGCTCTAAAGACCCAGTACTTC.

The chain has TRBV7-9 and TRBJ2-7; D remains unclear. In germline, CDR1 is SEHNR, CDR2 FQNEAQ (reference sequence). This CDR3 spans 11 amino acids. V lost 0 bases and J 6 bases, leaving 3 bases between the germline ends. The CDR3 DNA is TGTGCCAGCAGCTTAGCGCGCGAGCAGTACTTC. It specifies CASSLAREQYF.

This rearrangement joins TRBV9 to TRBJ2-1; 7 positions agree with TRBD2. Germline V gene sequence: CDR1 SGDLS, CDR2 YYNGEE. The CDR3 spans 16 residues. Losses at the gene ends were 3 bases for V and 0 bases for J; bases not matched to a gene: 6. CDR3 sequence (DNA): TGTGCCAGCAGCGCCCGGGCTAGCGGCTCCTACAATGAGCAGTTCTTC. This translates into CASSARASGSYNEQFF.

This clone was seen more than once but under ten times. V and J are TRBV27 and TRBJ2-7; D is unresolved. The V end was cut by 3 bases, the J end by 5 bases, with 17 bases between. The CDR3 length is 15 residues. Germline lookup yields CDR1 MNHEY and CDR2 SMNVEV (reference sequence). The DNA of the CDR3 is TGTGCCAGCAGTTTTTTATCTAGAAGAAGCAACGAGCAGTACTTC. It encodes CASSFLSRRSNEQYF.

This clone came up once. CDR3 sequence (DNA): TGTGCCAGAAGCCTTACGACTAGCGGGAGGGCCGAGCAGTACTTC. This gives the protein CARSLTTSGRAEQYF. This chain links TRBV5-3 with TRBJ2-7; the match to TRBD2 covers 14 bases. TRBV5-3 is known as an ORF, though its function is uncertain. This CDR3 comprises 15 residues. With V trimmed by 4 bases and J by 6 bases, 6 bases remained unmatched.

The chain carries TRBV4-1 and TRBJ1-5, with a possible D match to TRBD1 (6 bases). Trimming pared 0 bases from V and 0 bases from J, leaving 9 bases between. CDR3 length equals 16 residues. Germline lookup yields CDR1 MGHRA and CDR2 YSYEKL. This CDR3 is CASSQEGGYSNQPQHF. CDR3 DNA sequence: TGCGCCAGCAGCCAAGAAGGGGGTTATAGCAATCAGCCCCAGCATTTT.